This T cell receptor (beta chain) was recovered during a study of blood T cell repertoires in COVID-19. TCRdb's copy holds only in-frame clones and misses some; the assay was immunoSEQ multiplex PCR. This table has 270,000 or so clones, roughly 90% appearing once. The CDR3 loop spans 15 amino acids. Looked up from germline, CDR1 is KGHSH and CDR2 is LQKENI. The V and J ends lost 4 bases and 4 bases, in that order; junction bases with no gene match: 6. Input material: peripheral blood. The TCR sequence derives from a woman in her 30s with COVID-19, enrolled during active disease. The V and J genes are TRBV18 and TRBJ2-2, with 7 bases fitting TRBD1. In DNA, the CDR3 is TGTGCCAGCTCACAGACGGACAGGACCACCGGGGAGCTGTTTTTT. As protein: CASSQTDRTTGELFF.